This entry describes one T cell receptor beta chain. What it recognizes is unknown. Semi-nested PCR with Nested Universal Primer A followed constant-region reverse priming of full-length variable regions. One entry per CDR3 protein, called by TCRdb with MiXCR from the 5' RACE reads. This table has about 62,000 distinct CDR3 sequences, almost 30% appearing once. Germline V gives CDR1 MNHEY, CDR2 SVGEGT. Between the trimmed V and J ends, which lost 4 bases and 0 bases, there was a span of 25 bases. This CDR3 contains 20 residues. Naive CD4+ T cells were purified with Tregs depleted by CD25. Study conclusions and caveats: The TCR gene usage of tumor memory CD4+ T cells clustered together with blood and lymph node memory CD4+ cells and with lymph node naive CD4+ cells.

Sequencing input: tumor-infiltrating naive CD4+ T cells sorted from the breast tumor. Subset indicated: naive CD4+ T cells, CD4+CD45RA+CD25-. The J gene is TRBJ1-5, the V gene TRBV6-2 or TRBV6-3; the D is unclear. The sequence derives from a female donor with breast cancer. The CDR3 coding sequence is TGTGCCAGCAGTTTCGCAGAACCGGGCCCCCGGATATATAGCAATCAGCCCCAGCATTTT. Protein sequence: CASSFAEPGPRIYSNQPQHF.